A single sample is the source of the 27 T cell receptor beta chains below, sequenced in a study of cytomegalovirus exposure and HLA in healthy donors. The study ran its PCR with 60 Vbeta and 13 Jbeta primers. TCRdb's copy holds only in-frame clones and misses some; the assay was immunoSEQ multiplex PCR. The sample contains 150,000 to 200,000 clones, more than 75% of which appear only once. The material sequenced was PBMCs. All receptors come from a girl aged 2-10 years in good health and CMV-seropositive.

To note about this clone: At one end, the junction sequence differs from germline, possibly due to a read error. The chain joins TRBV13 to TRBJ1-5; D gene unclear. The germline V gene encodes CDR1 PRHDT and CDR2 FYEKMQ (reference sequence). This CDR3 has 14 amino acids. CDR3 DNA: TGTGCCAGCAGCCTAGGCTACAGAAATCAGCCCCAGCATTTT. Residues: CASSLGYRNQPQHF. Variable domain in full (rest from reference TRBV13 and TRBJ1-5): AAGVIQSPRHLIKEKRETATLKCYPIPRHDTVYWYQQGPGQDPQFLISFYEKMQSDKGSIPDRFSAQQFSDYHSELNMSSLELGDSALYFCASSLGYRNQPQHFGDGTRLSIL.

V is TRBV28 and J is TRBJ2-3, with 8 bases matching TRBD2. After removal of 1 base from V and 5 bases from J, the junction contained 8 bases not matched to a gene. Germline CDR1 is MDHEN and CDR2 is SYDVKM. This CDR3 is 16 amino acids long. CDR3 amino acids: CASSLYTGGPLDTQYF. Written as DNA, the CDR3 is TGTGCCAGCAGTTTATATACGGGAGGGCCGTTAGATACGCAGTATTTT.

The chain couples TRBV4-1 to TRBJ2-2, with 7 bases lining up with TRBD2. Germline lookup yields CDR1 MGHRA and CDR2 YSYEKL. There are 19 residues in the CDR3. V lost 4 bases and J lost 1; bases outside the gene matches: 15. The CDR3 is CASSPPRLAYSWNTGELFF. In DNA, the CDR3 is TGCGCCAGCAGCCCGCCGAGACTAGCTTACTCGTGGAACACCGGGGAGCTGTTTTTT.

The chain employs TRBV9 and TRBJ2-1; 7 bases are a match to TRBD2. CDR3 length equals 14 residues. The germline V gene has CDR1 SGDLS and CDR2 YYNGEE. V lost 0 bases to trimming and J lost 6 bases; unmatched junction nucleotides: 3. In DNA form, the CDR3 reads TGTGCCAGCAGCGTAGCGGGAGGAGGCAATGAGCAGTTCTTC. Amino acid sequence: CASSVAGGGNEQFF.

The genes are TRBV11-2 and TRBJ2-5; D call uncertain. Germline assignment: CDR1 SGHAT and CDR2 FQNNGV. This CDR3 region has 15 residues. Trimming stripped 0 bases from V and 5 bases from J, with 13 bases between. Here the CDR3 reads CASSLEHRLLETQYF. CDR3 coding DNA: TGTGCCAGCAGCTTAGAACATAGACTCCTTGAGACCCAGTACTTC.

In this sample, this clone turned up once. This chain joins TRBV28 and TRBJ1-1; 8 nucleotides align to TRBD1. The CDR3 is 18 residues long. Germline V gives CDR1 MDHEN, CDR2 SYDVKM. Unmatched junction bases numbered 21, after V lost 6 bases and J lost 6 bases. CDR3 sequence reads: CASSHLEGRGPESAEAFF. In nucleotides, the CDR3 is TGTGCCAGCAGCCACCTCGAGGGCAGGGGGCCGGAGAGCGCTGAAGCTTTCTTT.

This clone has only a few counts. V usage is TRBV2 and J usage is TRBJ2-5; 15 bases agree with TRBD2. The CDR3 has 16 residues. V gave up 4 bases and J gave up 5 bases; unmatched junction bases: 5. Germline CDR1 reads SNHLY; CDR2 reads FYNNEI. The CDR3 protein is CASSGTSGRAGETQYF. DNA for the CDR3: TGTGCCAGCAGTGGGACTAGCGGGAGGGCCGGGGAGACCCAGTACTTC.

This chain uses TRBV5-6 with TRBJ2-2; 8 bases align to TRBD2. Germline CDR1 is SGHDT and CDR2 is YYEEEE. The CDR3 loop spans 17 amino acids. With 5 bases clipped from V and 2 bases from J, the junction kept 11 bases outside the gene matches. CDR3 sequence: CASRNTGGGPNTGELFF. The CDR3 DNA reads TGTGCCAGCAGGAATACAGGCGGGGGGCCCAACACCGGGGAGCTGTTTTTT.

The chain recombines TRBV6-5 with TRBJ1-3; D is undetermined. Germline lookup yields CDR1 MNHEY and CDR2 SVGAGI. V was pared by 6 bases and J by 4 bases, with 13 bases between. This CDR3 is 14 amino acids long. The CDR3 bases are TGTGCCAGCAGCCTACTAGGGTCGGGAAACACCATATATTTT. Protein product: CASSLLGSGNTIYF.

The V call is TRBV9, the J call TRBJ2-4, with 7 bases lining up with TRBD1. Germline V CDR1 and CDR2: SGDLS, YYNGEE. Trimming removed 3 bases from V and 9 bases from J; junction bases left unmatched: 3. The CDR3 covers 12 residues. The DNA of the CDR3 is TGTGCCAGCAGCGGACAGGGTGCCATTCAGTACTTC. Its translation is CASSGQGAIQYF.

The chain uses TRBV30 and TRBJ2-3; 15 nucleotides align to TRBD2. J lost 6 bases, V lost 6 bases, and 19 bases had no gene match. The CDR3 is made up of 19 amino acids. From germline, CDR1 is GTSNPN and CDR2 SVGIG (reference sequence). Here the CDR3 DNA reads TGTGCCTGTCCGGGACTAGCGGGAGGCCCCTCCTCCCGAGTGGATACGCAGTATTTT. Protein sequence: CACPGLAGGPSSRVDTQYF.

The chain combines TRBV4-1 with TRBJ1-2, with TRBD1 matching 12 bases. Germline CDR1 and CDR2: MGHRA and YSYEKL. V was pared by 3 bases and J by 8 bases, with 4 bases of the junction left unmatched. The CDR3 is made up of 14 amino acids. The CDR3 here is CASSQGTGGFGYTF. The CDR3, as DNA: TGCGCCAGCAGCCAGGGGACAGGGGGCTTCGGCTACACCTTC.

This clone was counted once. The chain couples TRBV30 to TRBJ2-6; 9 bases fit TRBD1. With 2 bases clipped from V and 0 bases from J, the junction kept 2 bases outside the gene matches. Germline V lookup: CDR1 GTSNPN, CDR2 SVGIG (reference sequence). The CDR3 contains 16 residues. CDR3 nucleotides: TGTGCCTGGAGTAGGACAGGGGCCTCTGGGGCCAACGTCCTGACTTTC. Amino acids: CAWSRTGASGANVLTF.

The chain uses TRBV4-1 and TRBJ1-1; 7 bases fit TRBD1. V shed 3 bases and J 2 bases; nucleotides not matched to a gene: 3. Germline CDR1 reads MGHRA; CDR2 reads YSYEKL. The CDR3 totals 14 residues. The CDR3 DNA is TGCGCCAGCAGCCAGGCAGGGGGAAACACTGAAGCTTTCTTT. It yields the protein CASSQAGGNTEAFF.

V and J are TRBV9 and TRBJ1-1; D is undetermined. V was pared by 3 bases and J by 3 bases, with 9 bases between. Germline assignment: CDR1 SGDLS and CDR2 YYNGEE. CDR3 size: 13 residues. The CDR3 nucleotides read TGTGCCAGCAGCGGCACCGGGGACACTGAAGCTTTCTTT. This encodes CASSGTGDTEAFF.

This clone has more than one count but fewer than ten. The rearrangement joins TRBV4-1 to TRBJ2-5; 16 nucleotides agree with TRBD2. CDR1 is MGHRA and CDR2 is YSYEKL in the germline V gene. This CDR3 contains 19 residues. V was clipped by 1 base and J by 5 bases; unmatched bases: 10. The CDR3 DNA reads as TGCGCCAGCAGCCAAGGCGGGGGACTAGCGGGAGGGCCAGGGGAGACCCAGTACTTC. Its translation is CASSQGGGLAGGPGETQYF.

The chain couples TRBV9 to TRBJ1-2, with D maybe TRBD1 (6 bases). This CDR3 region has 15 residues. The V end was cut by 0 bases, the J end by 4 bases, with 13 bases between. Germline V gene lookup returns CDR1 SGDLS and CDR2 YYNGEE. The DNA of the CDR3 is TGTGCCAGCAGCGTAGGCGGGGGGCAGAGCTATGGCTACACCTTC. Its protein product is CASSVGGGQSYGYTF.

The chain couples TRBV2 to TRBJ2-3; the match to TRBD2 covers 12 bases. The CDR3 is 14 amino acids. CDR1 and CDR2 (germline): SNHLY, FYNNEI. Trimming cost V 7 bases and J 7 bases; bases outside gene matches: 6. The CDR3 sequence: CASIRTSGINTQYF. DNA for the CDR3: TGTGCCAGCATACGGACTAGCGGGATTAATACGCAGTATTTT.

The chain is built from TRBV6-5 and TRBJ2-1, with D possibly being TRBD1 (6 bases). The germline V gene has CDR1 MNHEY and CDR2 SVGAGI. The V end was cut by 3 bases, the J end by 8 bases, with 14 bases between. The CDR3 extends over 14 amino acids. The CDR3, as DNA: TGTGCCAGCAGTTATTCCCGAGGGGGAGATGAGCAGTTCTTC. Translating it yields CASSYSRGGDEQFF.

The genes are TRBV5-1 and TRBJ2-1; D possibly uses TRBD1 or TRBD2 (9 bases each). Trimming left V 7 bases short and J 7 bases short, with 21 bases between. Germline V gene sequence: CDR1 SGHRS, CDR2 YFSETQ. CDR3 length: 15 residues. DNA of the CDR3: TGCGCCAGCGACAGGGGGGCTAGCGGGAAAAATGAGCAGTTCTTC. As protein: CASDRGASGKNEQFF.

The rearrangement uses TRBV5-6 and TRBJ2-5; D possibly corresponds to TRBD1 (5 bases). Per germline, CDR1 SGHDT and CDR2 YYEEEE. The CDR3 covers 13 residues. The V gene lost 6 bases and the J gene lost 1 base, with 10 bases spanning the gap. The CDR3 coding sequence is TGTGCCAGCAAGCTCCAGGGCCAAGAGACCCAGTACTTC. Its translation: CASKLQGQETQYF. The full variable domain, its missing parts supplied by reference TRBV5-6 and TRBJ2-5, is DAGVTQSPTHLIKTRGQQVTLRCSPKSGHDTVSWYQQALGQGPQFIFQYYEEEERQRGNFPDRFSGHQFPNYSSELNVNALLLGDSALYLCASKLQGQETQYFGPGTRLLVL.

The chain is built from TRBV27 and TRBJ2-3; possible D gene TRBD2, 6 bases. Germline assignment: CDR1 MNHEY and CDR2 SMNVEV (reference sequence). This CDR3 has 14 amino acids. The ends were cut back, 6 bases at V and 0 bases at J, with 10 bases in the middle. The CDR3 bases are TGTGCCAGCAGAGAGGGACTTAGCACAGATACGCAGTATTTT. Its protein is CASREGLSTDTQYF.

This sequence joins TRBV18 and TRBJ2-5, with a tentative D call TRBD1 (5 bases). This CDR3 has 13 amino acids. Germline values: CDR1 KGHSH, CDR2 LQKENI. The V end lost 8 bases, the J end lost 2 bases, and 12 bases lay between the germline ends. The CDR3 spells CASANRQQETQYF. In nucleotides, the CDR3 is TGTGCCAGCGCCAATCGACAGCAAGAGACCCAGTACTTC. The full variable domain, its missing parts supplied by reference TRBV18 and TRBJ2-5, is NAGVMQNPRHLVRRRGQEARLRCSPMKGHSHVYWYRQLPEEGLKFMVYLQKENIIDESGMPKERFSAEFPKEGPSILRIQQVVRGDSAAYFCASANRQQETQYFGPGTRLLVL.

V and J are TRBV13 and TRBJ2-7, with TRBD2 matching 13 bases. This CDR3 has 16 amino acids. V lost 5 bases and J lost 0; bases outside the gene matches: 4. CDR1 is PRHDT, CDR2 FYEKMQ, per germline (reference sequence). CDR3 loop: CASSPRTSGSSYEQYF. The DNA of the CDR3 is TGTGCCAGCAGCCCCCGGACTAGCGGGAGCTCCTACGAGCAGTACTTC.

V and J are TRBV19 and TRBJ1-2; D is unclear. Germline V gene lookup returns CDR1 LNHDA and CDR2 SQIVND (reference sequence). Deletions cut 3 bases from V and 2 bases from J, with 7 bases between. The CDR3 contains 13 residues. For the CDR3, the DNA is TGTGCCAGTAGTATGGGAGGGAACTATGGCTACACCTTC. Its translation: CASSMGGNYGYTF.

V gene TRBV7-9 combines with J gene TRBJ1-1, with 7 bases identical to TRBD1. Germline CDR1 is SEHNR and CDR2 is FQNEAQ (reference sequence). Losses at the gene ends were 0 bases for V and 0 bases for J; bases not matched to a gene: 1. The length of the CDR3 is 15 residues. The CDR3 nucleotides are TGTGCCAGCAGCTTAGCCCAGGGGGTGAACACTGAAGCTTTCTTT. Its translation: CASSLAQGVNTEAFF. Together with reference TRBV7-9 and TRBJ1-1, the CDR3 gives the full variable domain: DTGVSQNPRHKITKRGQNVTFRCDPISEHNRLYWYRQTLGQGPEFLTYFQNEAQLEKSRLLSDRFSAERPKGSFSTLEIQRTEQGDSAMYLCASSLAQGVNTEAFFGQGTRLTVV.

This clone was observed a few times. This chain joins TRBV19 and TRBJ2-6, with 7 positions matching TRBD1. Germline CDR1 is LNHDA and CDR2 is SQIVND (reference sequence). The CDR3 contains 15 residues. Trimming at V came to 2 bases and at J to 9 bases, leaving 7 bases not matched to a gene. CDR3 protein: CASSILGGNVNVLTF. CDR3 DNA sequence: TGTGCCAGTAGTATACTAGGGGGCAACGTCAACGTCCTGACTTTC. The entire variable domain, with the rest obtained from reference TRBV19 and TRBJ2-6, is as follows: DGGITQSPKYLFRKEGQNVTLSCEQNLNHDAMYWYRQDPGQGLRLIYYSQIVNDFQKGDIAEGYSVSREKKESFPLTVTSAQKNPTAFYLCASSILGGNVNVLTFGAGSRLTVL.